The clone carrying this T cell receptor beta chain came up a few times. Its antigen is not identified. Every sampled donor was Caucasian and healthy. Template switching added a universal primer site; cDNA carried unique molecular identifiers. Each CDR3 protein gets one entry after TCRdb re-called the 5' RACE reads with MiXCR. The sample has 400,000 to 500,000 distinct CDR3 sequences, around a sixth seen once. The sample originates from a study of identical twins. Notes on the study in general: Cord blood's abundant beta clonotypes had fewer insertions, unlike memory repertoires. Model-predicted out-of-frame TCR alpha sharing fell below observed values in monozygotic twins.

With 4 bases clipped from V and 0 bases from J, the junction kept 4 bases outside the gene matches. The CDR3 contains 15 residues. CDR1 is DFQATT and CDR2 is SNEGSKA in the germline V gene (reference sequence). The TCR originated in a man aged 50 or older in good health. Sequencing input: naive T cells sorted from blood. The chain recombines TRBV20-1 with TRBJ2-3; 10 bases agree with TRBD2. The CDR3 is CSAKKTSGSTDTQYF. The DNA of the CDR3 is TGCAGTGCTAAAAAGACTAGCGGGAGCACAGATACGCAGTATTTT.